Here is one T cell receptor beta chain with its context. As originally analysed: For nucleated cells, counts were estimated from reference gene primer amplification. Sequencing was performed with immunoSEQ multiplex PCR; in TCRdb, only in-frame clones are kept and a portion is missing. V, J and clone size were drawn from that table, and D and trimming were deduced from the DNA. The sample lists more than 110,000 clones; roughly 80% were seen once. This entry is derived from a study of blood T cell repertoires in COVID-19. Looking at the study overall: Acute and convalescent COVID-19 specimens originated in the United States, Italy and Spain.

The cohort comprised adults aged about 18 to 100 years residing in under 25 US areas. The receptor's source is a woman between 45 and 60 years old who had recovered from COVID-19. Sequenced sample: PBMCs or T cells enriched from blood (not recorded which).

CDR3 protein: CASSPGGGRETQYF. DNA for the CDR3: TGTGCCAGCTCACCCGGGGGGGGCCGAGAGACCCAGTACTTC. The rearrangement uses TRBV18 and TRBJ2-5; the match to TRBD2 covers 8 bases. Losses at the gene ends were 3 bases for V and 4 bases for J; bases not matched to a gene: 4. CDR1 and CDR2 from the germline V gene are KGHSH and LQKENI. The CDR3 has 14 amino acids.